One T cell receptor beta chain is described in this entry. What it binds is unknown. These data are taken from a study of T cells expressing NK-cell markers. On the study more broadly: Seven of eight sequenced donors tested HCMV-seropositive; one tested seronegative.

Germline CDR1 reads SGHAT; CDR2 reads FQNNGV. The CDR3 is made up of 15 amino acids. TCR beta cDNA was made by 5'RACE template switching with UMIs. TCRdb re-called the 5' RACE reads and catalogs CDR3 proteins one per entry, DNA excluded. The sample includes some 390,000 distinct CDR3 sequences. Study-wide results and limits: CD8+ T cells in roughly six donors included dominant NKG2C+ clonotypes at roughly 1.0-7.0%.

This clonotype was obtained from a woman between 50 and 59 years old in good health. The chain has TRBV11-2 and TRBJ2-3; TCRdb returns TRBD1, unconfirmable since there is no DNA. The specimen sequenced was blood T cells: a sorted CD56 or NKG2C T cell subset, CD4+ or CD8+ T cells, or bulk PBMC T cells (not recorded which). CDR3 amino acids: CASSFRGQGGDTQYF.